This section outlines one T cell receptor (beta chain) sequence together with its context. The data belong to a study of cytomegalovirus exposure and HLA in healthy donors. Trimming left V 9 bases short and J 1 base short, with 7 bases between. Germline CDR1 SNHLY, CDR2 FYNNEI. This CDR3 comprises 13 residues. The PCR was carried out with 60 Vbeta primers and 13 Jbeta primers. Clones were read by immunoSEQ multiplex PCR, and TCRdb kept only the in-frame ones, dropping some. The sample has around 130,000 clones; about 80% are singletons. The chain recombines TRBV2 with TRBJ2-6; D may be TRBD2 (5 bases). This TCR was sampled from a woman in her thirties or forties in good health and CMV-seronegative. The source material was PBMCs. The CDR3 nucleotides are TGTGCCAGTCCGGGGTCTGGGGCCAACGTCCTGACTTTC. It yields the protein CASPGSGANVLTF.